The 3 T cell receptor beta chains in this list originate from one sample, sequenced in a study of blood T cell repertoires in COVID-19. Clones were sequenced by immunoSEQ multiplex PCR, and TCRdb holds only the in-frame ones, with some missing. Among under 250,000 clones listed, roughly four fifths were seen once. Source material: peripheral blood. Receptors were obtained from a middle-aged woman with acute or convalescent COVID-19.

This chain uses TRBV19 with TRBJ2-3; 12 positions match TRBD2. The CDR3 contains 15 residues. Germline CDR1 and CDR2: LNHDA and SQIVND (reference sequence). J gave up 9 bases and V 6 bases, and 10 bases lay outside the gene matches. The CDR3 loop reads CASSLLAGGPRTQYF. CDR3 coding DNA: TGTGCCAGTAGCCTGCTAGCGGGGGGGCCGAGAACGCAGTATTTT.

This chain joins TRBV3-1 (or the pseudogene TRBV3-2) and TRBJ1-5; 9 nucleotides agree with TRBD1. The germline CDR1 and CDR2 sequences are LGHDT and YNNKEL (reference sequence). The CDR3 is made up of 16 amino acids. V shed 3 bases and J 4 bases; nucleotides not matched to a gene: 7. CDR3 DNA sequence: TGTGCCAGCAGCCACGGGGGACAGGGAATAAATCAGCCCCAGCATTTT. It specifies CASSHGGQGINQPQHF.

V and J are TRBV6-6 and TRBJ1-2, with TRBD1 matching over 7 bases. Trimming at V came to 6 bases and at J to 8 bases, leaving 12 bases not matched to a gene. The CDR3 consists of 14 residues. Germline CDR1 and CDR2: MNHNY and SVGAGI (reference sequence). The CDR3, as DNA: TGTGCCAGCAGCCCCACAGGGGCCCAAGGGGGCTACACCTTC. Protein: CASSPTGAQGGYTF.